The entry that follows covers one T cell receptor beta chain sequence. The antigen this receptor binds is unknown. No base quality values were provided; no much bigger clone lies one nucleotide off. The sample originates from a study of T-cell memory formation after mild COVID-19 (TCRdb year 2021). A note on the overall study: TCR sequence clusters from the two donors were found to be largely donor specific. Longitudinal TCRalpha and TCRbeta repertoire sequencing tracked T-cell clones expanding and contracting after mild COVID-19 in two donors. Two young, previously healthy adult volunteers, one female and one male, were included in the cohort.

The sequencer was an Illumina NovaSeq 6000. TCRalpha and TCRbeta cDNA libraries were built by 5'RACE with constant-segment primers, adding sample barcodes and unique molecular identifiers. RNA was extracted from every sample with Trizol reagent. Libraries were amplified in two PCR steps, with a second sample barcode and Illumina TruSeq adapters added in the second step. Sequencing of libraries was performed on an Illumina NovaSeq with 2 x 150 bp paired-end reads. As for how the authors treated the data: Demultiplexing of reads and collapsing into UMI-guided consensus sequences were performed with migec v1.2.7. Using mixcr v2.1.11, UMI consensuses were aligned to TRA and TRB V and J templates and then assembled into clonotypes. A clonotype was counted as expanded or contracted only when both edgeR and NoisET called the clonotype significant, with the noise models trained on biological replicates. For edgeR calls, the cutoffs were a false discovery rate-adjusted p below 0.01 and a log2 fold-change threshold of 1. PCA with hierarchical clustering of max-normalized trajectories of the 1000 most abundant clonotypes was used as exploratory dynamics analysis. Separately sequenced CD4+ and CD8+ repertoires were used to assign a CD4 or CD8 phenotype to each responding clone. TCRdb took the public reads, trimmed them with fastp at Q25, ran MiXCR for clone calling and kept in-frame beta chains. Rows merge per CDR3 protein into single entries with the most common DNA and genes. These V and J calls derive from TCRdb rather than the authors' analysis. Across this sample there are about 470,000 distinct CDR3 sequences, with approximately 23% seen only once. The ten largest clones add up to about 12% of the sample.

Overall study results and their limits: Contracting CD4+ clones turned up mainly in the CM and EM memory subsets, whereas EMRA was where CD8+ clones were enriched. Some responding clones were detected in pre-infection memory, suggesting pre-existing cross-reactive memory T cells joined the SARS-CoV-2 response. The second-wave clones that peaked on day 37 were not confirmed to be SARS-CoV-2 specific. Only a couple of mild cases were covered in the study, and larger cohorts including severe cases with pre-infection samples were considered necessary. From day 15 to 85, contracting clones showed balanced CD4/CD8 phenotypes, whereas a second wave of clones that expanded from day 15 to 37 leaned towards CD4+.

Ficoll-Paque density gradient centrifugation was the method used to isolate PBMCs. This TCR was recovered from an adult woman who had mild COVID-19 (a few samples of this study predate the infection). The sample titles of this study are shuffled in the database, so cell type and time point are left out; the donor was told from shared clones. The sample was PBMCs or a T cell subset sorted from them (not recorded which).

The nucleotide sequence is given as TGTGCCAGCAGCGTAGCTACGAACTACCCCTACACCGGGGAGCTGTTTTTT. This encodes CASSVATNYPYTGELFF. The V and J segments used are TRBV9 and TRBJ2-2; there is no confident call for the D gene. The CDR3 has 17 amino acids, counting the end cysteine and phenylalanine. Only the CDR3 region is kept as DNA, spanning 51 bases read in frame from base 1. According to the germline V gene, CDR1 reads SGDLS and CDR2 reads YYNGEE. A distance of 15 bases separates the germline ends of V and J, which lose 0 bases and 3 bases respectively. Joined to the reference TRBV9 and TRBJ2-2 proteins, this CDR3 gives the full variable domain: DSGVTQTPKHLITATGQRVTLRCSPRSGDLSVYWYQQSLDQGLQFLIQYYNGEERAKGNILERFSAQQFPDLHSELNLSSLELGDSALYFCASSVATNYPYTGELFFGEGSRLTVL.